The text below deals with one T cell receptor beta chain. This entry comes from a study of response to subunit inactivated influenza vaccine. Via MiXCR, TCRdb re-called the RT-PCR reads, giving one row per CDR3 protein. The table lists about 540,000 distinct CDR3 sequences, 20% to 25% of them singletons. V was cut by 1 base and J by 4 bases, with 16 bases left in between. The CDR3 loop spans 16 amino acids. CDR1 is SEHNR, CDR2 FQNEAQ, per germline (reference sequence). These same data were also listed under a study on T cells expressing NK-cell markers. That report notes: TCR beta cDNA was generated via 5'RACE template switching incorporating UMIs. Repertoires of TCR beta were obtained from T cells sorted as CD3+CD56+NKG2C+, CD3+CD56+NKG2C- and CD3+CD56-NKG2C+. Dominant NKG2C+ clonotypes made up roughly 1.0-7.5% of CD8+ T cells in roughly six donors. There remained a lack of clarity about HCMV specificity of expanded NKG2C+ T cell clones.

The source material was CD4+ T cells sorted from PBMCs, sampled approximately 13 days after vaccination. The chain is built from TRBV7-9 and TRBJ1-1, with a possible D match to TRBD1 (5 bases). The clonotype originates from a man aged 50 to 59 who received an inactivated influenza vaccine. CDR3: CASSLGGGPRGTEAFF. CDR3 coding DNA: TGTGCCAGCAGCTTAGGTGGGGGTCCTCGGGGCACTGAAGCTTTCTTT.